The clone carrying this TCR beta chain was observed a handful of times. The antigen remains undetermined. Genomic DNA was employed as the template in profiling TCR beta VDJ and CDR3. MiXCR was run by TCRdb on the reads, yielding one entry per CDR3 protein. This sample has roughly 300,000 distinct CDR3 sequences, with about 56% found just once. The data were obtained in a study of CD8+CD57+ T cells in acquired aplastic anemia. Across the study: DNA from sorted CD4+ and CD8+ cells averaged 3.2 ug. Overall study results and limits: Patients showed no significant difference from controls in CD8+ Simpson's diversity. Sharing between patients and controls was observed for twenty-nine CD8+ CDR3 sequences.

CDR1 is SNHLY and CDR2 is FYNNEI in the germline V gene. The CDR3 covers 14 residues. Trimming took off 6 bases at V and 0 bases at J, with 11 bases between the two ends. The chain uses TRBV2 and TRBJ1-1; TRBD1 is a possible D gene (6 bases). Sequenced material: sorted CD4+, CD8+, or CD8+CD57+ T cells (not recorded which) from PBMCs. The receptor comes from a human donor with severe aplastic anemia or a healthy control (not recorded which). CDR3 in amino acids: CASSDRLMNTEAFF. The CDR3 DNA follows: TGTGCCAGCAGCGACAGGCTAATGAACACTGAAGCTTTCTTT.